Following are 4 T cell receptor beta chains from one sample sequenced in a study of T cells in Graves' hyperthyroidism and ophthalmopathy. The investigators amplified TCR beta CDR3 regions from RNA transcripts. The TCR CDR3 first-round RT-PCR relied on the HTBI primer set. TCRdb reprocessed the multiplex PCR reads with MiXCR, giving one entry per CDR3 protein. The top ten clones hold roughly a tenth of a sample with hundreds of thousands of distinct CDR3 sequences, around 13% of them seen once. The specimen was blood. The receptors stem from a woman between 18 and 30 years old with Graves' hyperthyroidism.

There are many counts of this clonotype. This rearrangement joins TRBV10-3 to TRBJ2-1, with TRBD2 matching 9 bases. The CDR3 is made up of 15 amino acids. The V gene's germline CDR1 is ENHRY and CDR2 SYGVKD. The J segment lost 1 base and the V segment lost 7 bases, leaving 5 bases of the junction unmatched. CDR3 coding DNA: TGTGCCATCACCACAGCGGGAGGATCCTACAATGAGCAGTTCTTC. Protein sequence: CAITTAGGSYNEQFF.

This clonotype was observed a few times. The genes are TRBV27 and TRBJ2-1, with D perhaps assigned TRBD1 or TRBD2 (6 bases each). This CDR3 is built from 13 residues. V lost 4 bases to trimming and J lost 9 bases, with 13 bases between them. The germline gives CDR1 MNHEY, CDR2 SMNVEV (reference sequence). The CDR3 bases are TGTGCCAGCAGTTACTCCGGGGGCCCTGAGCAGTTCTTC. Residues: CASSYSGGPEQFF.

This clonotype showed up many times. CDR3 residues: CASSRRRDGNQPQHF. The CDR3, as DNA: TGTGCCAGCAGCCGGCGTCGGGACGGCAATCAGCCCCAGCATTTT. This chain uses TRBV5-5 with TRBJ1-5, with D possibly TRBD1 on 5 matching bases. The V end was cut by 4 bases, the J end by 2 bases, with 13 bases between. Per the germline V gene, CDR1 is SGHKS and CDR2 is YYEKEE (reference sequence). The CDR3 spans 15 residues.

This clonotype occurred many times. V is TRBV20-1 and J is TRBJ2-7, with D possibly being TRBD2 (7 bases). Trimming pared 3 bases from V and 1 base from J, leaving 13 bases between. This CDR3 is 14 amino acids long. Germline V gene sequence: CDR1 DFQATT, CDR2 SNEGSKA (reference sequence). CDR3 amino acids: CSASSGGASYEQYF. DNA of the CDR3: TGCAGTGCTAGTTCGGGGGGCGCGTCCTACGAGCAGTACTTC.